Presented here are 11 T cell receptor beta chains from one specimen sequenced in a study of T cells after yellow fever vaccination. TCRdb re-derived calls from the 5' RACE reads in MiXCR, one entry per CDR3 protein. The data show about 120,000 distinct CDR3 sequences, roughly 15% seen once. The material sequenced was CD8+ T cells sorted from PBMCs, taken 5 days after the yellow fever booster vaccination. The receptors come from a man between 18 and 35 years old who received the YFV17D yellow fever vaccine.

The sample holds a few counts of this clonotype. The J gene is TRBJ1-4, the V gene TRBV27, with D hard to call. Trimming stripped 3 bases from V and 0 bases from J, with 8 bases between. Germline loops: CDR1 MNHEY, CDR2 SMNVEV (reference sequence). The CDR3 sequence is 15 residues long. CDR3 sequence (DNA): TGTGCCAGCAGTTTCGCGGGATCAACTAATGAAAAACTGTTTTTT. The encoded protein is CASSFAGSTNEKLFF.

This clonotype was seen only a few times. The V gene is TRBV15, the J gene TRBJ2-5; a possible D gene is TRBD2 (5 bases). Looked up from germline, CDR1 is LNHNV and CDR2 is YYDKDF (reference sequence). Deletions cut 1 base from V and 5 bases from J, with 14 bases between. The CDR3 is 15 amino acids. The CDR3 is CATSRATGILETQYF. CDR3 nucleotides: TGTGCCACCAGCAGAGCCACCGGGATTCTGGAGACCCAGTACTTC.

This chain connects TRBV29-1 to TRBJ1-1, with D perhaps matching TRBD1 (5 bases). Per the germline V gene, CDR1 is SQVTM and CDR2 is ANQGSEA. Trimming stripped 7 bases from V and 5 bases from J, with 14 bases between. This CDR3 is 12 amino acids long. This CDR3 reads CSAMPGKTEAFF. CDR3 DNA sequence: TGCAGCGCAATGCCAGGGAAAACTGAAGCTTTCTTT. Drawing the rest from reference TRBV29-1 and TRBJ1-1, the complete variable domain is SAVISQKPSRDICQRGTSLTIQCQVDSQVTMMFWYRQQPGQSLTLIATANQGSEATYESGFVIDKFPISRPNLTFSTLTVSNMSPEDSSIYLCSAMPGKTEAFFGQGTRLTVV.

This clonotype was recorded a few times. CDR3 nucleotide sequence: TGTGCCAGCAGTTTGGTGGGGGGGAGCTCTGAAGCTTTCTTT. Translated, it gives CASSLVGGSSEAFF. The J gene is TRBJ1-1, the V gene TRBV12-3 or TRBV12-4; maybe TRBD1 (5 bases). There are 14 residues in the CDR3. The V end lost 3 bases, the J end lost 6 bases, and 14 bases lay between the germline ends.

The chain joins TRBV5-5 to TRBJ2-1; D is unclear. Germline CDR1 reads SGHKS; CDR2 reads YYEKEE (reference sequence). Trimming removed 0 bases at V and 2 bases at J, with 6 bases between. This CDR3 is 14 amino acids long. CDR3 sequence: CASSLVHTYNEQFF. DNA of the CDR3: TGTGCCAGCAGCTTGGTGCACACCTACAATGAGCAGTTCTTC. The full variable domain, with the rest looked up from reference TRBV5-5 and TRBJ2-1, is DAGVTQSPTHLIKTRGQQVTLRCSPISGHKSVSWYQQVLGQGPQFIFQYYEKEERGRGNFPDRFSARQFPNYSSELNVNALLLGDSALYLCASSLVHTYNEQFFGPGTRLTVL.

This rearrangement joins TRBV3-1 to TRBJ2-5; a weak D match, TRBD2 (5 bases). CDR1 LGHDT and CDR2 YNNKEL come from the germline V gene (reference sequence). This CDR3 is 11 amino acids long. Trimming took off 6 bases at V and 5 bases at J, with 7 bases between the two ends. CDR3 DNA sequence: TGTGCCAGCAGGGAGGCGGAGACCCAGTACTTC. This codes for CASREAETQYF.

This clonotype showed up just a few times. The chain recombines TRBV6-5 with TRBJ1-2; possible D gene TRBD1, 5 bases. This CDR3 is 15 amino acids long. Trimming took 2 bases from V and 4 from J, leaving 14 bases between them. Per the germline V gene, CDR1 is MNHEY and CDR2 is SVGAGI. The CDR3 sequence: CASSYGQGGTYGYTF. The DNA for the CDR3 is TGTGCCAGCAGTTACGGGCAGGGAGGTACCTATGGCTACACCTTC.

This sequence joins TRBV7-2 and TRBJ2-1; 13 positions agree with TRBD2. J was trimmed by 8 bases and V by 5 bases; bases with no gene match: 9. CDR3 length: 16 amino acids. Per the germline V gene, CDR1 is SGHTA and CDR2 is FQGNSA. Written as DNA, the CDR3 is TGTGCCAGCAGCCCCCGGCCGGGACTAGCGGGGCATGAGCAGTTCTTC. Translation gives CASSPRPGLAGHEQFF.

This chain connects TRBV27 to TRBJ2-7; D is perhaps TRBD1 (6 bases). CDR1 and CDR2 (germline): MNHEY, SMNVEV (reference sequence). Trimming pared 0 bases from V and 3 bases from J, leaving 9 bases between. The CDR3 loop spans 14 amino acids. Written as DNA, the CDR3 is TGTGCCAGCAGTTTATCCCTAGGGGGCTACGAGCAGTACTTC. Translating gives CASSLSLGGYEQYF.

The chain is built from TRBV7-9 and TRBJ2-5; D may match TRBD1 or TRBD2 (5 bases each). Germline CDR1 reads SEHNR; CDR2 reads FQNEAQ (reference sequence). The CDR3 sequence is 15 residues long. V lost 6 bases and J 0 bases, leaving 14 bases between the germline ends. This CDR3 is CASRLGRENQETQYF. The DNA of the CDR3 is TGTGCCAGCAGACTCGGCAGGGAGAACCAAGAGACCCAGTACTTC.

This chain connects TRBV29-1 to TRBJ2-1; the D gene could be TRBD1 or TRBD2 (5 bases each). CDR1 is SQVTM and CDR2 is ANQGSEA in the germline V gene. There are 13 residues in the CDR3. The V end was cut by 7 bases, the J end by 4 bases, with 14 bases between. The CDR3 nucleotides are TGCAGCGCTATCGGGGCAGTTTACAATGAGCAGTTCTTC. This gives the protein CSAIGAVYNEQFF.